This T cell receptor (beta chain) was captured by sequencing in a study of metastatic and nonmetastatic thyroid tumors. Study-level information: The authors compared repertoires across blood and tumor or nodule tissue from malignant and benign thyroid patients. Findings and caveats of the study: Malignant thyroid tumors reportedly exceeded benign nodules significantly in TCR beta diversity, with the difference appearing in blood and tumor.

This clone was observed a few times. Its matching antigen is unknown. Every patient underwent thyroid surgery untreated. Authors' data handling: The study's classifier, a distant-metastasis tool for papillary thyroid cancer, was built using CDR3 differences across clinicopathological groups. TCRdb re-called the PCR reads with MiXCR. None of the V and J calls come from the authors' own analysis; TCRdb made them. The table includes 10,000 to 13,000 clones, more than 35% detected once. Germline V gene data show CDR1 as MNHNS and CDR2 as SASEGT. The CDR3 runs 16 residues. V was clipped by 6 bases and J by 0 bases, with 12 bases between them.

What was sequenced was tumor tissue. The source is a female donor with papillary thyroid cancer or a benign thyroid nodule (not recorded which). Some clones in this sample may be carry-over from other donors' samples. The chain uses TRBV6-1 and TRBJ1-6; D is uncertain. The DNA of the CDR3 is TGTGCCAGCAGATCGGACTGGAGCTCCTATAATTCACCCCTCCACTTT. It yields the protein CASRSDWSSYNSPLHF.